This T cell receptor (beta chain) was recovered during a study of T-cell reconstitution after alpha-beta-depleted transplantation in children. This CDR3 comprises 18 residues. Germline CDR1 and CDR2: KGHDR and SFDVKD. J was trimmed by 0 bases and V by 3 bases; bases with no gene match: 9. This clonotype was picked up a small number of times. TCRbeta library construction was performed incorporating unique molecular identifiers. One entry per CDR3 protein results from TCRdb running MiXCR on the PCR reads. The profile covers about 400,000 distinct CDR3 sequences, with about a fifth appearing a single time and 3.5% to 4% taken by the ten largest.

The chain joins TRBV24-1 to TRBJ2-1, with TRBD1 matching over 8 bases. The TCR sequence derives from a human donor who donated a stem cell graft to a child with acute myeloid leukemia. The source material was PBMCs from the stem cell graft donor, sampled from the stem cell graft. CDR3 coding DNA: TGTGCCACCAGTGATGCCGGACAGGGACCATCCTCCTACAATGAGCAGTTCTTC. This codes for CATSDAGQGPSSYNEQFF.